The 17 T cell receptor beta chains below come from one sample, sequenced in a study of PD-1 blockade in classical Hodgkin lymphoma. Some clones are missing from TCRdb's copy, which holds only in-frame ones; the method was immunoSEQ multiplex PCR. This table has almost 85,000 clones, 89% appearing once. Relapses following autologous stem cell transplantation were seen in all patients, with brentuximab vedotin exposure varying. Here the sequenced sample was peripheral blood mononuclear cells (PBMCs), taken at baseline. The origin of the receptors is a human donor with classical Hodgkin lymphoma.

This chain connects TRBV2 to TRBJ2-3; the match to TRBD2 covers 7 bases. The length of the CDR3 is 17 residues. Germline trimming cut 4 bases from V and 6 bases from J; bases unmatched to any gene: 16. Germline loops: CDR1 SNHLY, CDR2 FYNNEI. DNA of the CDR3: TGTGCCAGCAGTGTTTCGAGGCTAGCGGATCATCGGGATACGCAGTATTTT. It specifies CASSVSRLADHRDTQYF.

To note about this clone: An end of the junction differs from the germline gene, which may be a read error. The chain recombines TRBV7-7 with TRBJ2-5, with D uncertain. The CDR3 loop spans 13 amino acids. Germline V gene lookup returns CDR1 SSHAT and CDR2 FNYEAQ (reference sequence). CDR3 bases: TGTGCTAGCAGCTTAGGGCTAGTGGAGACCCAGTACTTC. Encoded protein: CASSLGLVETQYF.

The chain uses TRBV9 and TRBJ2-1; D not certain. The germline V gene has CDR1 SGDLS and CDR2 YYNGEE. The V and J ends lost 3 bases and 10 bases respectively, with 8 bases between them. The CDR3 runs to 11 residues. CDR3 sequence: CASSDTEEQFF. The CDR3 DNA is TGTGCCAGCAGCGACACGGAGGAGCAGTTCTTC.

The chain uses TRBV7-2 and TRBJ2-5; 11 nucleotides line up with TRBD1. The CDR3 runs 15 residues. V dropped 0 bases and J dropped 5; count of bases not matched to a gene: 2. Germline CDR1 and CDR2: SGHTA and FQGNSA. The CDR3 loop is CASSLAGQGAETQYF. CDR3 coding DNA: TGTGCCAGCAGCTTAGCAGGACAGGGGGCTGAGACCCAGTACTTC.

The chain links TRBV12-5 to TRBJ2-1; D remains unclear. The CDR3 has 11 residues. CDR1 is LGHNT and CDR2 is FRNRAP in the germline V gene. The V gene lost 4 bases and the J gene lost 10 bases, with 8 bases spanning the gap. The CDR3 DNA reads as TGTGCTAGTGGTTCCATTCCCGAGCAGTTCTTC. Amino acids: CASGSIPEQFF.

This sequence joins TRBV7-9 and TRBJ2-2; 13 bases map to TRBD2. CDR1 and CDR2 from the germline V gene are SEHNR and FQNEAQ (reference sequence). This CDR3 spans 16 amino acids. With V trimmed by 5 bases and J by 7 bases, 7 bases remained unmatched. CDR3 sequence reads: CASSPTSGRAYGELFF. The CDR3, as DNA: TGTGCCAGCAGCCCAACTAGCGGGAGGGCCTACGGGGAGCTGTTTTTT.

This clone was counted a single time. The chain joins TRBV28 to TRBJ1-5; D remains unclear. The CDR3 loop spans 15 amino acids. From germline, CDR1 is MDHEN and CDR2 SYDVKM. Between the trimmed V and J ends, which lost 1 base and 2 bases, there was a span of 9 bases. In DNA, the CDR3 is TGTGCCAGCAGTTTATCCAGGTTCGGCAATCAGCCCCAGCATTTT. It specifies CASSLSRFGNQPQHF. Drawing the rest from reference TRBV28 and TRBJ1-5, the complete variable domain is DVKVTQSSRYLVKRTGEKVFLECVQDMDHENMFWYRQDPGLGLRLIYFSYDVKMKEKGDIPEGYSVSREKKERFSLILESASTNQTSMYLCASSLSRFGNQPQHFGDGTRLSIL.

The gene calls are TRBV18 and TRBJ2-1; no definite D call. Germline V CDR1 and CDR2: KGHSH, LQKENI. The CDR3 has 15 amino acids. V lost 1 base, J lost 1 base, and 8 bases lay in between. CDR3 bases: TGTGCCAGCTCACCACGTAACGGTTCCTACAATGAGCAGTTCTTC. Translating it yields CASSPRNGSYNEQFF.

This chain uses TRBV4-1 with TRBJ1-3, with 7 bases fitting TRBD1. Unmatched junction bases numbered 14, after V lost 0 bases and J lost 0 bases. Germline-derived CDR1 and CDR2 are MGHRA and YSYEKL. This CDR3 has 20 residues. DNA of the CDR3: TGCGCCAGCAGCCAAGAGTCCCGGGACAGCGGAGTTATCTCTGGAAACACCATATATTTT. Its translation: CASSQESRDSGVISGNTIYF.

The chain recombines TRBV6-5 with TRBJ2-1, with D tentatively TRBD1 (5 bases). Germline V gene sequence: CDR1 MNHEY, CDR2 SVGAGI. Trimming stripped 6 bases from V and 8 bases from J, with 11 bases between. The CDR3 spans 12 residues. CDR3 in DNA: TGTGCCAGCAGCCAGGTAGGGGATGAGCAGTTCTTC. It is translated as CASSQVGDEQFF.

The V and J genes are TRBV5-8 and TRBJ1-2; 9 bases map to TRBD1. CDR1 is SGHTS, CDR2 YDEGEE, per germline. V was pared by 3 bases and J by 1 base, with 1 base of the junction left unmatched. The CDR3 runs 14 residues. The CDR3 DNA reads TGTGCCAGCAGCTGGGGACAGGGTAACTATGGCTACACCTTC. This encodes CASSWGQGNYGYTF.

This clone was seen just once. This chain connects TRBV9 to TRBJ2-1; D is undetermined. Germline V gene data show CDR1 as SGDLS and CDR2 as YYNGEE. V lost 0 bases, J lost 5 bases, and 12 bases lay in between. The CDR3 is 15 residues long. The CDR3 DNA follows: TGTGCCAGCAGCGTAGCGCAGGTATTCAACAATGAGCAGTTCTTC. It specifies CASSVAQVFNNEQFF.

This clone was seen once. The rearrangement links TRBV30 to TRBJ2-3; unclear D gene. The germline V and J ends were trimmed by 2 bases and 10 bases, with 10 bases remaining between them. The CDR3 runs 11 residues. Looked up from germline, CDR1 is GTSNPN and CDR2 is SVGIG (reference sequence). The CDR3 bases are TGTGCCTGGAGTATTCCCCCCGCGCAGTATTTT. Residues: CAWSIPPAQYF.

The chain recombines TRBV11-2 with TRBJ2-7, with 9 positions matching TRBD2. This CDR3 has 15 residues. V dropped 3 bases and J dropped 2; count of bases not matched to a gene: 5. Germline-derived CDR1 and CDR2 are SGHAT and FQNNGV. Written as DNA, the CDR3 is TGTGCCAGCAGCTTCACGACTAGCGGAACCTACGAGCAGTACTTC. This codes for CASSFTTSGTYEQYF.

This clone has just one count. This rearrangement joins TRBV7-2 to TRBJ2-7, with 10 bases identical to TRBD2. This CDR3 comprises 16 residues. V was clipped by 7 bases and J by 3 bases; unmatched bases: 12. Germline values: CDR1 SGHTA, CDR2 FQGNSA. CDR3 nucleotide sequence: TGTGCCAGCACCCAGACTAGCGGGCCCCCCTTCTACGAGCAGTACTTC. Encoded protein: CASTQTSGPPFYEQYF.

The chain has TRBV27 and TRBJ1-1; no definite D call. The CDR3 has 13 amino acids. Between the trimmed V and J ends, which lost 4 bases and 10 bases, there was a span of 16 bases. Germline CDR1 is MNHEY and CDR2 is SMNVEV (reference sequence). The CDR3: CASSSINAGGAFF. In DNA, the CDR3 is TGTGCCAGCAGTTCGATCAACGCCGGTGGAGCTTTCTTT.

V gene TRBV27 combines with J gene TRBJ2-5; 8 nucleotides match TRBD1. This CDR3 spans 15 amino acids. Germline CDR1 reads MNHEY; CDR2 reads SMNVEV (reference sequence). Trimming cost V 5 bases and J 5 bases; bases outside gene matches: 10. In DNA form, the CDR3 reads TGTGCCAGCAGTCCGATATCAGGGGGCGCGGAGACCCAGTACTTC. Translating gives CASSPISGGAETQYF.